This T cell receptor beta chain was profiled in a study of long-term antiretroviral therapy in people with HIV. Study results and limitations: Among HIV repertoires, CDR3 length ranges were narrower than those of controls. Across all time points, the repertoire was dominated by clones that expanded before ART.

Comments on this clone: Its antigen is still unknown.

The authors ran the immunoSEQ assay, v3.0, at survey level. Per sample, sequencing targeted about 40,000-55,000 T-cell genomes. Assay used: immunoSEQ multiplex PCR; TCRdb lists only in-frame clones, some missing. The data hold around 9,500 clones, with around 82% observed a single time. DNA was extracted from around 1-9.1 million thawed cryopreserved PBMC. This specimen consisted of unsorted PBMCs, obtained 0.4 years before starting antiretroviral therapy. This TCR derives from a man between 25 and 39 years old with HIV.

The DNA for the CDR3 is TGTGCCAGTAGCCTGACAGGGTGGACCGAGCAGTACTTC. Residues: CASSLTGWTEQYF. The V call is TRBV19, the J call TRBJ2-7; 7 bases fit TRBD1. The CDR3 covers 13 residues. In germline, CDR1 is LNHDA, CDR2 SQIVND (reference sequence). Germline trimming cut 6 bases from V and 6 bases from J; bases unmatched to any gene: 8.